The 28 T cell receptor beta chains presented below share a single source sample, sequenced in a study of T cells in Graves' hyperthyroidism and ophthalmopathy. From RNA transcripts, TCR beta CDR3 regions were amplified. A set of HTBI primers served as the primers for a first-round RT-PCR of the TCR CDR3. Each CDR3 protein gets one entry after TCRdb re-called the multiplex PCR reads with MiXCR. The repertoire has about 480,000 distinct CDR3 sequences, around an eighth of them found once; the top ten carry less than 20%. The sample was blood. The receptors were gathered from a woman under 30 with Graves' hyperthyroidism.

This clonotype was picked up many times. The rearrangement links TRBV6-5 to TRBJ2-7; TRBD2 aligns across 7 bases. There are 14 residues in the CDR3. Germline V lookup: CDR1 MNHEY, CDR2 SVGAGI. V gave up 2 bases and J gave up 7 bases; unmatched junction bases: 8. CDR3 sequence (DNA): TGTGCCAGCAGTTACGTTGCGGGAGCTTGGGAGCAGTACTTC. Residues: CASSYVAGAWEQYF.

The CDR3 is CASAGGRDYNEQFF. CDR3 DNA: TGTGCCAGCGCCGGAGGGAGGGACTACAATGAGCAGTTCTTC. The chain couples TRBV12-3 or TRBV12-4 to TRBJ2-1; 7 bases fit TRBD2. There are 14 residues in the CDR3. V gave up 8 bases and J gave up 3 bases; unmatched junction bases: 7.

To note about this clonotype: A much larger clone differs by one base, so this may be a read error. V is TRBV5-1 and J is TRBJ1-1; TRBD1 agrees at 11 bases. The CDR3 spans 17 residues. Germline V gene sequence: CDR1 SGHRS, CDR2 YFSETQ. The CDR3, as DNA: TGCGCCAGCAGCTTAGGTGGACAGGGGGCGCGAGGCACTGGAGCTTTCTTT. Encoded protein: CASSLGGQGARGTGAFF.

V and J are TRBV20-1 and TRBJ1-1, with D tentatively TRBD1 (5 bases). The CDR3 extends over 14 amino acids. With 0 bases removed from V and 0 bases from J, the gap between germline ends came to 8 bases. Germline V gene sequence: CDR1 DFQATT, CDR2 SNEGSKA (reference sequence). The CDR3 reads CSARDAQVNTEAFF. The CDR3 DNA follows: TGCAGTGCTAGAGACGCACAGGTGAACACTGAAGCTTTCTTT.

This clonotype was observed at least ten times. DNA for the CDR3: TGTGCCAGCAGTTTAGCCCTAGTTGAGGCGGCCGTTGATGAGCAGTTCTTC. Its translation is CASSLALVEAAVDEQFF. The genes are TRBV28 and TRBJ2-1; no clear D. V shed 2 bases and J shed 8 bases, with 22 bases lying between them. Germline assignment: CDR1 MDHEN and CDR2 SYDVKM. The CDR3 sequence is 17 residues long.

The chain couples TRBV20-1 to TRBJ2-3, with D unclear. The CDR3 is 13 amino acids. V was clipped by 1 base and J by 5 bases, with 10 bases between them. Germline V gene lookup returns CDR1 DFQATT and CDR2 SNEGSKA (reference sequence). The CDR3 protein is CSARGLEIDTQYF. CDR3 DNA: TGCAGTGCTAGAGGGCTAGAGATAGATACGCAGTATTTT.

This clonotype was seen ten or more times. The V call is TRBV20-1, the J call TRBJ2-7, with 7 bases that match TRBD1. After removal of 3 bases from V and 1 base from J, the junction contained 6 bases not matched to a gene. In germline, CDR1 is DFQATT, CDR2 SNEGSKA (reference sequence). CDR3 length: 14 residues. As DNA, the CDR3 is TGCAGTGCTAGCTCTGACAGGGTGTCCTACGAGCAGTACTTC. It codes for CSASSDRVSYEQYF.

This clonotype has more than one count but fewer than ten. V and J are TRBV4-2 and TRBJ2-7; D tentatively fits TRBD1 or TRBD2 (5 bases each). The germline V and J ends were trimmed by 0 bases and 0 bases, with 12 bases remaining between them. Germline V CDR1 and CDR2: LGHNA, YNFKEQ. The CDR3 contains 16 residues. CDR3 amino acids: CASSQDLRGSSYEQYF. The CDR3 DNA reads as TGTGCCAGCAGCCAAGATCTGAGGGGTAGCTCCTACGAGCAGTACTTC.

This clonotype was counted between two and nine times. This chain links TRBV9 with TRBJ1-1; D not resolved. V was trimmed by 4 bases and J by 3 bases, leaving 13 bases between them. The CDR3 extends over 14 amino acids. Germline CDR1 is SGDLS and CDR2 is YYNGEE. CDR3 loop: CASSPRNRDTEAFF. The CDR3 nucleotides read TGTGCCAGCAGCCCCCGTAACAGAGACACTGAAGCTTTCTTT.

The sample holds many counts of this clonotype. This rearrangement joins TRBV12-3 or TRBV12-4 to TRBJ1-2, with a possible D match to TRBD1 (6 bases). CDR3 length: 13 amino acids. The V gene lost 5 bases and the J gene lost 6 bases, with 13 bases spanning the gap. CDR3 sequence (DNA): TGTGCCAGCAGTCGAACAGGGATAAATGGCTACACCTTC. It yields the protein CASSRTGINGYTF.

The sample holds many counts of this clonotype. The chain has TRBV24-1 and TRBJ2-1; 9 positions agree with TRBD1. Germline values: CDR1 KGHDR, CDR2 SFDVKD. The CDR3 spans 15 residues. V dropped 0 bases and J dropped 7; count of bases not matched to a gene: 3. DNA for the CDR3: TGTGCCACCAGTGATTTGACAGGGGGCAAGAATGAGCAGTTCTTC. It yields the protein CATSDLTGGKNEQFF.

This clonotype was observed many times. V is TRBV7-2 and J is TRBJ1-3, with 8 bases that match TRBD1. V was pared by 5 bases and J by 3 bases, with 3 bases of the junction left unmatched. This CDR3 has 14 amino acids. CDR1 SGHTA and CDR2 FQGNSA come from the germline V gene. CDR3 in amino acids: CASSRQGIGNTIYF. The CDR3 region has the DNA TGTGCCAGCAGCCGACAGGGGATTGGAAACACCATATATTTT.

V usage is TRBV30 and J usage is TRBJ2-6; 9 bases are shared with TRBD1. The CDR3 has 13 residues. The junction had 3 bases not matched to a gene; V was cut back by 8 bases and J by 4 bases. From germline, CDR1 is GTSNPN and CDR2 SVGIG (reference sequence). The CDR3 coding sequence is TGTGCCAAGGGGACAGGGGGGGCCAACGTCCTGACTTTC. Protein: CAKGTGGANVLTF.

The V gene is TRBV6-4, the J gene TRBJ2-3; TRBD1 agrees at 7 bases. V shed 0 bases and J 7 bases; nucleotides not matched to a gene: 10. Looked up from germline, CDR1 is MRHNA and CDR2 is SNTAGT. The CDR3 is 16 residues long. The CDR3 protein is CASSDSRGGKGNTQYF. For the CDR3, the DNA is TGTGCCAGCAGTGACTCGAGAGGGGGCAAGGGGAATACGCAGTATTTT.

The sample holds many counts of this clonotype. This sequence joins TRBV30 and TRBJ1-6; 8 bases line up with TRBD1. From germline, CDR1 is GTSNPN and CDR2 SVGIG (reference sequence). This CDR3 is 12 amino acids long. V lost 8 bases to trimming and J lost 10 bases; unmatched junction nucleotides: 7. In DNA, the CDR3 is TGTGCCGGTGGACAGGGAACATCACCCCTCCACTTT. Its protein product is CAGGQGTSPLHF.

The V gene is TRBV6-5, the J gene TRBJ2-6; 11 bases fit TRBD2. Germline V gives CDR1 MNHEY, CDR2 SVGAGI. V was clipped by 1 base and J by 4 bases; unmatched bases: 18. The length of the CDR3 is 22 residues. The CDR3 here is CASSYLGSGRAYSRAGANVLTF. For the CDR3, the DNA is TGTGCCAGCAGTTACTTAGGTAGCGGGAGGGCCTACAGTCGCGCCGGGGCCAACGTCCTGACTTTC.

CDR3 sequence (DNA): TGTGCCAGCAGTTACTTCAATGAGCAGTTCTTC. Its protein is CASSYFNEQFF. V gene TRBV6-6 combines with J gene TRBJ2-1, with D unclear. Germline CDR1 MNHNY, CDR2 SVGAGI (reference sequence). Trimming pared 1 base from V and 6 bases from J, leaving 1 base between. The CDR3 consists of 11 residues.

This clonotype was seen at least ten times. For the CDR3, the DNA is TGTGCCAGCAGCCAGTCGGGACTAGTTATCGATCCCGGCTACAATGAGCAGTTCTTC. It is translated as CASSQSGLVIDPGYNEQFF. V gene TRBV3-1 combines with J gene TRBJ2-1; 8 nucleotides align to TRBD2. The CDR3 spans 19 residues. The V and J ends lost 3 bases and 3 bases, in that order; junction bases with no gene match: 16. CDR1 and CDR2 (germline): LGHDT, YNNKEL (reference sequence).

This chain joins TRBV12-3 or TRBV12-4 and TRBJ2-3; 12 positions match TRBD2. Trimming cost V 6 bases and J 2 bases; bases outside gene matches: 6. The CDR3 has 16 amino acids. The CDR3 protein is CASRYGTSGPTDTQYF. CDR3 bases: TGTGCCAGCAGGTACGGGACTAGCGGGCCCACAGATACGCAGTATTTT.

This clonotype was detected many times. This sequence joins TRBV6-5 and TRBJ2-4; the D gene is possibly TRBD1 (5 bases). Per the germline V gene, CDR1 is MNHEY and CDR2 is SVGAGI. The CDR3 spans 14 residues. V was trimmed by 2 bases and J by 2 bases, leaving 7 bases between them. CDR3 nucleotides: TGTGCCAGCAGTTACCAGGGAACCAAAAACATTCAGTACTTC. Translating it yields CASSYQGTKNIQYF.

The rearrangement uses TRBV20-1 and TRBJ2-6; 9 bases agree with TRBD1. Germline V gene lookup returns CDR1 DFQATT and CDR2 SNEGSKA (reference sequence). V was clipped by 2 bases and J by 4 bases; unmatched bases: 15. The CDR3 runs 19 residues. CDR3 sequence reads: CSARPCSGTGSGGANVLTF. The CDR3 bases are TGCAGTGCTAGACCTTGCTCCGGGACAGGGTCAGGAGGGGCCAACGTCCTGACTTTC.

This clonotype was counted ten times or more. This rearrangement joins TRBV10-3 to TRBJ2-1; 8 bases line up with TRBD2. The CDR3 runs to 15 residues. J gave up 6 bases and V 6 bases, and 10 bases lay outside the gene matches. CDR1 is ENHRY, CDR2 SYGVKD, per germline. Here the CDR3 reads CAIRPGTRSGNEQFF. CDR3 bases: TGTGCCATCAGGCCCGGGACTAGGAGCGGCAATGAGCAGTTCTTC.

This clonotype showed up many times. The gene calls are TRBV12-3 or TRBV12-4 and TRBJ2-5; 11 bases align to TRBD2. Trimming at V came to 6 bases and at J to 1 base, leaving 4 bases not matched to a gene. The CDR3 covers 15 residues. For the CDR3, the DNA is TGTGCCAGCAGGTTCGGGACTAGCGGCCAAGAGACCCAGTACTTC. Residues: CASRFGTSGQETQYF.

At least ten counts were recorded for this clonotype. The chain recombines TRBV7-6 with TRBJ2-3; a weak D match, TRBD2 (5 bases). V was trimmed by 0 bases and J by 0 bases, leaving 16 bases between them. The CDR3 sequence is 18 residues long. CDR1 is SGHVS, CDR2 FNYEAQ, per germline. The CDR3 DNA is TGTGCCAGCAGCTTAGCGCCAAGCGGACCTGGTAGCACAGATACGCAGTATTTT. Translation: CASSLAPSGPGSTDTQYF.

This clonotype occurred many times. The rearrangement joins TRBV30 to TRBJ1-6; D is uncertain. The CDR3 has 15 amino acids. Germline V gives CDR1 GTSNPN, CDR2 SVGIG (reference sequence). V was cut by 7 bases and J by 7 bases, with 20 bases left in between. Here the CDR3 reads CASRIAGYGNSPLHF. CDR3 coding DNA: TGTGCCTCCCGGATCGCGGGGTATGGGAATTCACCCCTCCACTTT.

The chain uses TRBV5-1 and TRBJ2-6; maybe TRBD2 (5 bases). This CDR3 has 14 amino acids. Deletions cut 8 bases from V and 1 base from J, with 10 bases between. Germline V gene data show CDR1 as SGHRS and CDR2 as YFSETQ. In DNA, the CDR3 is TGCGCCAGTCAACCGGGATCTGGGGCCAACGTCCTGACTTTC. Protein product: CASQPGSGANVLTF.

This clonotype showed up many times. The chain recombines TRBV2 with TRBJ2-3; D gene unclear. The CDR3 runs 13 residues. Trimming took off 6 bases at V and 0 bases at J, with 7 bases between the two ends. From germline, CDR1 is SNHLY and CDR2 FYNNEI. The DNA of the CDR3 is TGTGCCAGCAGGGCAACTAGCACAGATACGCAGTATTTT. It specifies CASRATSTDTQYF.

This clonotype occurred many times. A much larger clone sits a single nucleotide away, making a read error possible. This chain links TRBV29-1 with TRBJ2-3; unclear D gene. This CDR3 comprises 12 residues. Germline V gives CDR1 SQVTM, CDR2 ANQGSEA. The V gene lost 3 bases and the J gene lost 0 bases, with 4 bases spanning the gap. The CDR3 DNA reads TGCAGCGTTGATACTAGCACAGATACGCAGTATTTT. This gives the protein CSVDTSTDTQYF.